Shown below are 21 T cell receptor beta chains from a single sample sequenced in a study of CD8+ T cells in alopecia areata. cDNA reverse transcribed from extracted RNA served as the sequencing template. The assay was immunoSEQ multiplex PCR, and TCRdb's table has in-frame clones only and misses some. The sample shows 130,000 to 150,000 clones, approximately 87% of them seen only once. The sample consisted of CD8+ T cells sorted from blood, taken at week 0. Receptor source: a human donor with alopecia areata.

V and J are TRBV5-1 and TRBJ2-7; 7 bases are a match to TRBD1. V trimming: 5 bases; J trimming: 3 bases; junction bases outside the gene matches: 5. This CDR3 spans 13 amino acids. Germline CDR1 and CDR2: SGHRS and YFSETQ. The CDR3 DNA follows: TGCGCCAGCAGTACAGGGGCCGTCTACGAGCAGTACTTC. This encodes CASSTGAVYEQYF.

For the CDR3, the DNA is TGTGCCTGGACCCTCCGGGACTGGAACTACAATGAGCAGTTCTTC. Translating gives CAWTLRDWNYNEQFF. The J gene is TRBJ2-1, the V gene TRBV30, with a possible D match to TRBD2 (6 bases). The CDR3 spans 15 residues. Trimming cost V 4 bases and J 3 bases, with 16 bases left between them. Germline-derived CDR1 and CDR2 are GTSNPN and SVGIG (reference sequence).

This clone was seen a single time. The chain couples TRBV30 to TRBJ1-3; D not resolved. This CDR3 comprises 13 residues. Germline V gene lookup returns CDR1 GTSNPN and CDR2 SVGIG (reference sequence). With 2 bases removed from V and 4 bases from J, the gap between germline ends came to 9 bases. Here the CDR3 DNA reads TGTGCCTGGAGTTGGAGCTCCGGAAACACCATATATTTT. The encoded protein is CAWSWSSGNTIYF.

V gene TRBV27 combines with J gene TRBJ2-7; no clear D. CDR3 length: 14 amino acids. CDR1 and CDR2 from the germline V gene are MNHEY and SMNVEV (reference sequence). V was cut by 9 bases and J by 5 bases, with 20 bases left in between. The DNA of the CDR3 is TGTGCCAGTGCTTATCTTTCGGGTCGGAACGAGCAGTACTTC. The encoded protein is CASAYLSGRNEQYF.

The rearrangement uses TRBV27 and TRBJ1-2, with D maybe TRBD1 (6 bases). V shed 6 bases and J shed 6 bases, with 14 bases lying between them. Germline CDR1 is MNHEY and CDR2 is SMNVEV (reference sequence). The CDR3 length is 13 residues. This CDR3 is CASSNYTGNGYTF. In DNA form, the CDR3 reads TGTGCCAGCAGCAATTATACAGGGAATGGCTACACCTTC.

The V and J genes are TRBV21-1 and TRBJ2-7; the table's D call, TRBD1, has no DNA check behind it. TRBV21-1 is recorded as a pseudogene. The CDR3 length is 12 residues. Written as DNA, the CDR3 is TGTGCCAGCAGCAGAGATACAGGCGAGCAGTACTTC. This codes for CASSRDTGEQYF.

A single count supports this clone. V is TRBV7-9 and J is TRBJ2-7; 7 positions match TRBD1. V shed 4 bases, J shed 4 bases, and the junction held 19 bases outside the gene matches. The CDR3 extends over 18 amino acids. CDR1 and CDR2 from the germline V gene are SEHNR and FQNEAQ (reference sequence). The CDR3 DNA sequence: TGTGCCAGCAGCTCAAACCTCCCTTTTGAGGGGGCAGCTTACGAGCAGTACTTC. Its protein is CASSSNLPFEGAAYEQYF.

This CDR3 reads CAPAGDEDEKLFF. The DNA for the CDR3 is TGTGCCCCGGCAGGGGATGAAGATGAAAAACTGTTTTTT. The chain uses TRBV27 and TRBJ1-4; maybe TRBD1 (6 bases). CDR1 and CDR2 (germline): MNHEY, SMNVEV (reference sequence). This CDR3 contains 13 residues. V was clipped by 11 bases and J by 6 bases, with 16 bases between them.

The rearrangement joins TRBV6-6 to TRBJ1-2; a possible D gene is TRBD1 (6 bases). V dropped 0 bases and J dropped 5 bases, with 13 bases sitting between them. Germline values: CDR1 MNHNY, CDR2 SVGAGI (reference sequence). The CDR3 is made up of 15 amino acids. The CDR3 is CASSYSQGGGYGYTF. CDR3 in DNA: TGTGCCAGCAGTTACTCACAGGGAGGGGGGTATGGCTACACCTTC.

The genes are TRBV5-4 and TRBJ2-1; weak D call: TRBD2 (5 bases). In germline, CDR1 is SGHNT, CDR2 YYREEE (reference sequence). Trimming stripped 4 bases from V and 4 bases from J, with 12 bases between. CDR3 length: 14 amino acids. The chain's CDR3 is CASSIQEGYNEQFF. The CDR3 DNA is TGTGCCAGCAGCATTCAAGAGGGTTACAATGAGCAGTTCTTC. Full variable domain (remainder filled in from reference TRBV5-4 and TRBJ2-1): ETGVTQSPTHLIKTRGQQVTLRCSSQSGHNTVSWYQQALGQGPQFIFQYYREEENGRGNFPPRFSGLQFPNYSSELNVNALELDDSALYLCASSIQEGYNEQFFGPGTRLTVL.

The chain has TRBV27 and TRBJ2-7; TRBD1 is a possible D gene (6 bases). With 6 bases removed from V and 5 bases from J, the gap between germline ends came to 8 bases. The length of the CDR3 is 11 residues. Germline values: CDR1 MNHEY, CDR2 SMNVEV (reference sequence). CDR3 protein: CASRAGDEQYF. The CDR3 region has the DNA TGTGCCAGCAGAGCAGGGGACGAGCAGTACTTC.

V is TRBV29-1 and J is TRBJ2-7; D not resolved. CDR3 length equals 10 residues. Trimming took 4 bases from V and 7 from J, leaving 8 bases between them. The V gene's germline CDR1 is SQVTM and CDR2 ANQGSEA. The CDR3 region is CSVVDAEQYF. The DNA for the CDR3 is TGCAGCGTTGTGGACGCTGAGCAGTACTTC.

This clone came up a few times. V gene TRBV29-1 combines with J gene TRBJ2-7, with D hard to call. Trimming pared 3 bases from V and 3 bases from J, leaving 12 bases between. This CDR3 is built from 13 residues. The germline gives CDR1 SQVTM, CDR2 ANQGSEA. The CDR3 region has the DNA TGCAGCGTTGATCGAAGAACTCTCTACGAGCAGTACTTC. Its protein is CSVDRRTLYEQYF.

The chain combines TRBV13 with TRBJ2-1; D call uncertain. V lost 5 bases to trimming and J lost 5 bases, with 10 bases between them. Per the germline V gene, CDR1 is PRHDT and CDR2 is FYEKMQ (reference sequence). The CDR3 sequence is 13 residues long. The CDR3 region is CASSPHADNEQFF. The CDR3 DNA follows: TGTGCCAGCAGCCCGCATGCGGACAATGAGCAGTTCTTC.

This chain uses TRBV29-1 with TRBJ2-7, with D perhaps matching TRBD2 (5 bases). V lost 6 bases to trimming and J lost 4 bases, with 13 bases between them. The CDR3 contains 12 residues. Per germline, CDR1 SQVTM and CDR2 ANQGSEA. The CDR3 protein is CSVIWAGYEQYF. CDR3 DNA sequence: TGCAGCGTGATCTGGGCGGGTTACGAGCAGTACTTC.

The chain is built from TRBV5-4 and TRBJ2-3; D is unclear. Trimming pared 1 base from V and 0 bases from J, leaving 9 bases between. The CDR3 is 15 amino acids. Germline V gene sequence: CDR1 SGHNT, CDR2 YYREEE (reference sequence). DNA for the CDR3: TGTGCCAGCAGCTTGTTAGGGCGGAGCACAGATACGCAGTATTTT. Its translation: CASSLLGRSTDTQYF.

V and J are TRBV6-5 and TRBJ2-7; 8 nucleotides line up with TRBD1. Trimming cost V 7 bases and J 1 base; bases outside gene matches: 3. CDR3 size: 13 residues. Germline lookup yields CDR1 MNHEY and CDR2 SVGAGI. CDR3 protein: CASTTGASYEQYF. CDR3 DNA sequence: TGTGCCAGCACGACAGGGGCGTCCTACGAGCAGTACTTC.

In this sample, this clone turned up once. V and J are TRBV4-1 and TRBJ2-1; perhaps TRBD1 as D (6 bases). The germline V and J ends were trimmed by 4 bases and 4 bases, with 17 bases remaining between them. The CDR3 covers 16 residues. Per germline, CDR1 MGHRA and CDR2 YSYEKL. The CDR3 sequence is CASSPNGQNPYNEQFF. The CDR3 region has the DNA TGCGCCAGCAGCCCTAACGGACAGAACCCATACAATGAGCAGTTCTTC.

V and J are TRBV29-1 and TRBJ2-7; the match to TRBD2 covers 7 bases. The CDR3 contains 14 residues. Per germline, CDR1 SQVTM and CDR2 ANQGSEA. Unmatched junction bases numbered 9, after V lost 3 bases and J lost 4 bases. Here the CDR3 reads CSVEVPGGSYEQYF. CDR3 DNA: TGCAGCGTTGAGGTCCCGGGAGGATCTTACGAGCAGTACTTC.

J is TRBJ2-7 and V is TRBV7-2; D is perhaps TRBD1 or TRBD2 (5 bases each). The CDR3 length is 10 residues. Germline lookup yields CDR1 SGHTA and CDR2 FQGNSA. Trimming stripped 4 bases from V and 8 bases from J, with 6 bases between. CDR3 DNA: TGTGCCAGCAGCTCGGGACAGCAGTACTTC. Its protein is CASSSGQQYF.

The genes are TRBV29-1 and TRBJ2-7; D remains unclear. Germline CDR1 is SQVTM and CDR2 is ANQGSEA. The V end was cut by 0 bases, the J end by 0 bases, with 12 bases between. This CDR3 has 15 residues. The CDR3 DNA reads TGCAGCGTTGAAGATTCGGGCAGTAGCTCCTACGAGCAGTACTTC. It encodes CSVEDSGSSSYEQYF.